The clone carrying this T cell receptor beta chain came up many times. Its antigen is undetermined. TCRdb independently ran MiXCR on the RT-PCR reads; one entry per CDR3 protein. The sample lists about 800,000 distinct CDR3 sequences; about 20% were seen once. This sample was taken from a study of response to subunit inactivated influenza vaccine. Whole-study results and caveats: The authors put forward the suggestion that each seasonal influenza vaccination may bring in only a limited number of new T cells.

Germline CDR1 and CDR2: DFQATT and SNEGSKA (reference sequence). The CDR3 is 13 amino acids. Trimming left V 3 bases short and J 2 bases short, with 10 bases between. The V gene is TRBV20-1, the J gene TRBJ1-1; D might be TRBD1 (6 bases). The sequencing here drew on PBMCs from blood, taken roughly 5 days after vaccination. The TCR comes from a middle-aged man who received an inactivated influenza vaccine. The CDR3 nucleotides are TGCAGTGCTAGCGGGGGGCCTAACACTGAAGCTTTCTTT. As protein: CSASGGPNTEAFF.